The next 20 T cell receptor beta chains were all read from a single sample in a study of radiation and T cells in renal cell carcinoma. Time point denoted: blood 4 weeks post-SBRT, at nephrectomy. Treatment denoted: 15 Gy SBRT to primary tumor, nephrectomy 4 weeks later. Profiled with immunoSEQ multiplex PCR; TCRdb holds only in-frame clones, not every one. The table lists more than 60,000 clones, over 80% of them singletons. The sample consisted of blood, taken from a patient whose treatment included radiotherapy and nephrectomy. These receptors came from an older woman with renal cell carcinoma.

DNA for the CDR3: TGCGCCAGCAGCTTCTCCGGGACCGTTACGGGGGAGCAGTTCTTC. Translating gives CASSFSGTVTGEQFF. The chain joins TRBV5-1 to TRBJ2-1; either TRBD1 or TRBD2 may fit D (5 bases each). This CDR3 is 15 amino acids long. The V gene lost 2 bases and the J gene lost 10 bases, with 19 bases spanning the gap. Germline V CDR1 and CDR2: SGHRS, YFSETQ.

This chain connects TRBV13 to TRBJ2-1; 9 positions match TRBD2. The germline CDR1 and CDR2 sequences are PRHDT and FYEKMQ (reference sequence). CDR3 size: 15 residues. The V and J ends lost 0 bases and 9 bases, in that order; junction bases with no gene match: 6. CDR3 sequence: CASSLGALAGREQFF. CDR3 bases: TGTGCCAGCAGCTTAGGGGCCCTAGCGGGACGTGAGCAGTTCTTC.

This clone was seen more than once but under ten times. Additional DNA sequences in this sample encode the identical CDR3. The V gene is TRBV7-6, the J gene TRBJ1-4; D gene ambiguous. Trimming took 0 bases from V and 0 from J, leaving 11 bases between them. In germline, CDR1 is SGHVS, CDR2 FNYEAQ. This CDR3 has 17 residues. The CDR3 reads CASSLARGTATNEKLFF. CDR3 coding DNA: TGTGCCAGCAGCTTAGCGAGAGGAACCGCAACTAATGAAAAACTGTTTTTT. The full variable domain, in which reference TRBV7-6 and TRBJ1-4 provide the parts outside the CDR3, is GAGVSQSPRYKVTKRGQDVALRCDPISGHVSLYWYRQALGQGPEFLTYFNYEAQQDKSGLPNDRFSAERPEGSISTLTIQRTEQRDSAMYRCASSLARGTATNEKLFFGSGTQLSVL.

The rearrangement links TRBV4-1 to TRBJ2-3; 7 positions agree with TRBD2. The length of the CDR3 is 16 residues. Unmatched junction bases numbered 10, after V lost 4 bases and J lost 3 bases. Germline CDR1 MGHRA, CDR2 YSYEKL. The CDR3: CASSPRASGPTDTQYF. The CDR3 DNA reads TGCGCCAGCAGCCCCCGGGCTAGCGGTCCGACAGATACGCAGTATTTT.

This chain links TRBV9 with TRBJ2-2; 15 bases align to TRBD2. CDR1 and CDR2 (germline): SGDLS, YYNGEE. V gave up 4 bases and J gave up 7 bases; unmatched junction bases: 11. The CDR3 is 18 amino acids. CDR3 loop: CASSPRTSGRVVYGELFF. In nucleotides, the CDR3 is TGTGCCAGCAGCCCGCGGACTAGCGGGAGGGTTGTTTACGGGGAGCTGTTTTTT.

J is TRBJ1-1 and V is TRBV19, with TRBD1 as a possible D gene (6 bases). V dropped 7 bases and J dropped 4 bases, with 22 bases sitting between them. CDR3 size: 16 residues. Germline values: CDR1 LNHDA, CDR2 SQIVND (reference sequence). Written as DNA, the CDR3 is TGTGCCAGTACCCCGGGACACCTGACTCGCGGCACTGAAGCTTTCTTT. This translates into CASTPGHLTRGTEAFF.

This clone was observed a handful of times. The rearrangement links TRBV2 to TRBJ2-5; 9 bases agree with TRBD2. Germline assignment: CDR1 SNHLY and CDR2 FYNNEI. The CDR3 has 14 residues. With 3 bases clipped from V and 4 bases from J, the junction kept 3 bases outside the gene matches. The CDR3 loop reads CASSDLAGAETQYF. CDR3 coding DNA: TGTGCCAGCAGTGATTTAGCGGGGGCAGAGACCCAGTACTTC.

The chain has TRBV29-1 and TRBJ2-2; D possibly corresponds to TRBD1 (5 bases). The CDR3 runs to 13 residues. Per the germline V gene, CDR1 is SQVTM and CDR2 is ANQGSEA. V lost 6 bases to trimming and J lost 5 bases, with 13 bases between them. In DNA, the CDR3 is TGCAGCGTATTAGACAGCAGGACCGGGGAGCTGTTTTTT. Amino acid sequence: CSVLDSRTGELFF.

This clone is a singleton in its sample. V is TRBV9 and J is TRBJ2-5; 11 nucleotides align to TRBD2. CDR3 length equals 17 residues. After removal of 0 bases from V and 5 bases from J, the junction contained 9 bases not matched to a gene. CDR1 is SGDLS, CDR2 YYNGEE, per germline. CDR3 sequence reads: CASSVAPIAGGVETQYF. The CDR3 DNA follows: TGTGCCAGCAGCGTAGCCCCTATAGCGGGGGGGGTTGAGACCCAGTACTTC.

V and J are TRBV5-1 and TRBJ2-3; TRBD1 agrees at 9 bases. Trimming cost V 3 bases and J 2 bases; bases outside gene matches: 7. Germline V lookup: CDR1 SGHRS, CDR2 YFSETQ. CDR3 length: 16 amino acids. CDR3 sequence: CASSSPGTGNTDTQYF. In nucleotides, the CDR3 is TGCGCCAGCAGCTCCCCCGGGACAGGGAACACAGATACGCAGTATTTT.

CDR3 sequence (DNA): TGTGCCAGCAGCTTGGATGGGGATGGCACTGAAGCTTTCTTT. It is translated as CASSLDGDGTEAFF. V gene TRBV2 combines with J gene TRBJ1-1; D gene unclear. Between the trimmed V and J ends, which lost 6 bases and 4 bases, there was a span of 15 bases. The CDR3 consists of 14 residues. Germline V gene lookup returns CDR1 SNHLY and CDR2 FYNNEI.

The J gene is TRBJ2-7, the V gene TRBV2; 12 nucleotides match TRBD1. V was pared by 6 bases and J by 3 bases, with 6 bases of the junction left unmatched. The CDR3 sequence is 15 residues long. Germline V gene sequence: CDR1 SNHLY, CDR2 FYNNEI. CDR3 amino acids: CASSERDRGLYEQYF. CDR3 sequence (DNA): TGTGCCAGCAGCGAACGGGACAGGGGGCTCTACGAGCAGTACTTC. Together with reference TRBV2 and TRBJ2-7, the CDR3 gives the full variable domain: EPEVTQTPSHQVTQMGQEVILRCVPISNHLYFYWYRQILGQKVEFLVSFYNNEISEKSEIFDDQFSVERPDGSNFTLKIRSTKLEDSAMYFCASSERDRGLYEQYFGPGTRLTVT.

V is TRBV10-1 and J is TRBJ2-7; 10 bases match TRBD1. The CDR3 covers 15 residues. V lost 2 bases to trimming and J lost 5 bases; unmatched junction nucleotides: 6. Germline-derived CDR1 and CDR2 are WNHNN and SYGVQD (reference sequence). DNA for the CDR3: TGCGCCAGCAGTGAGAGAGCCGGGACAGGGGACGAGCAGTACTTC. This gives the protein CASSERAGTGDEQYF.

V is TRBV2 and J is TRBJ2-3; no reliable D call. CDR1 SNHLY and CDR2 FYNNEI come from the germline V gene. CDR3 length: 17 amino acids. Trimming took off 3 bases at V and 2 bases at J, with 18 bases between the two ends. The CDR3 DNA reads TGTGCCAGCAGTGATAGGGTTGGGCGGTGGGCCACAGATACGCAGTATTTT. Its protein is CASSDRVGRWATDTQYF.

This chain joins TRBV29-1 and TRBJ2-3; the D is unclear. The germline gives CDR1 SQVTM, CDR2 ANQGSEA. V was cut by 7 bases and J by 4 bases, with 15 bases left in between. CDR3 length equals 13 residues. The CDR3 DNA reads TGCAGCGCCAGAGGCCGCCCCCCAGATACGCAGTATTTT. Protein sequence: CSARGRPPDTQYF.

CDR3 DNA: TGTGCCAGCAGCCAAGTAGCCGGCAGGGACTTCCACGAGCAGTACTTC. The encoded protein is CASSQVAGRDFHEQYF. The chain couples TRBV4-2 to TRBJ2-7, with TRBD2 as a possible D gene (6 bases). Trimming cost V 1 base and J 5 bases, with 18 bases left between them. The CDR3 is 16 residues long. Looked up from germline, CDR1 is LGHNA and CDR2 is YNFKEQ.

The chain employs TRBV7-2 and TRBJ2-7, with a tentative D call TRBD1 (5 bases). Germline CDR1 SGHTA, CDR2 FQGNSA. The CDR3 consists of 12 residues. V was trimmed by 4 bases and J by 3 bases, leaving 7 bases between them. CDR3 amino acids: CASSSQGYEQYF. Here the CDR3 DNA reads TGTGCCAGCAGCTCCCAGGGCTACGAGCAGTACTTC.

In its sample, this clone was seen a few times. This chain links TRBV10-3 with TRBJ2-7; the D is unclear. Germline loops: CDR1 ENHRY, CDR2 SYGVKD. The CDR3 spans 13 residues. V lost 0 bases, J lost 4 bases, and 7 bases lay in between. The CDR3 DNA reads as TGTGCCATCAGTGAGTCGACCCTTTACGAGCAGTACTTC. This sequence encodes CAISESTLYEQYF.

The chain carries TRBV5-4 and TRBJ2-7; 11 bases are a match to TRBD1. The CDR3 consists of 14 residues. The V and J ends lost 4 bases and 5 bases, in that order; junction bases with no gene match: 5. The germline CDR1 and CDR2 sequences are SGHNT and YYREEE (reference sequence). CDR3 loop: CASSTRTGGHEQYF. CDR3 coding DNA: TGTGCCAGCAGCACCCGGACAGGGGGCCACGAGCAGTACTTC. The variable domain in full, with the rest retrieved from reference TRBV5-4 and TRBJ2-7, is ETGVTQSPTHLIKTRGQQVTLRCSSQSGHNTVSWYQQALGQGPQFIFQYYREEENGRGNFPPRFSGLQFPNYSSELNVNALELDDSALYLCASSTRTGGHEQYFGPGTRLTVT.

Note on this clone: Additional DNA sequences in this sample encode the identical CDR3. The CDR3 reads CASSLDGQANTEAFF. The CDR3 DNA reads TGCGCCAGCAGCCTAGACGGACAGGCCAACACTGAAGCTTTCTTT. This rearrangement joins TRBV5-1 to TRBJ1-1; 7 nucleotides match TRBD1. After removal of 4 bases from V and 2 bases from J, the junction contained 8 bases not matched to a gene. This CDR3 region has 15 residues. Germline lookup yields CDR1 SGHRS and CDR2 YFSETQ.